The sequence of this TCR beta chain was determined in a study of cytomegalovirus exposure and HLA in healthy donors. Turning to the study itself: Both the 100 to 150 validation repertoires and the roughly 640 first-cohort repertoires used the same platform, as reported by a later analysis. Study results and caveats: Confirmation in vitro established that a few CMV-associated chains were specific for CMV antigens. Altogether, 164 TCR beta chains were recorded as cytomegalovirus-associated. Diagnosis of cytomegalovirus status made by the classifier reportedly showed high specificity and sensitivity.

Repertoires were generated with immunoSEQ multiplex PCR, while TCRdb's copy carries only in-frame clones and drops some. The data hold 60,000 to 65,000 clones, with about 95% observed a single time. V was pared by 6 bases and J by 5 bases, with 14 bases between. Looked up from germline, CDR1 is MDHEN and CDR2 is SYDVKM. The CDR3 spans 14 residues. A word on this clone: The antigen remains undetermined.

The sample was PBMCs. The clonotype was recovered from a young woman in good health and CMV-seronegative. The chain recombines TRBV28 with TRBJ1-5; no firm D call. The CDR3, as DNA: TGTGCCAGCAGCCTTATCCCCCTAGATCAGCCCCAGCATTTT. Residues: CASSLIPLDQPQHF.